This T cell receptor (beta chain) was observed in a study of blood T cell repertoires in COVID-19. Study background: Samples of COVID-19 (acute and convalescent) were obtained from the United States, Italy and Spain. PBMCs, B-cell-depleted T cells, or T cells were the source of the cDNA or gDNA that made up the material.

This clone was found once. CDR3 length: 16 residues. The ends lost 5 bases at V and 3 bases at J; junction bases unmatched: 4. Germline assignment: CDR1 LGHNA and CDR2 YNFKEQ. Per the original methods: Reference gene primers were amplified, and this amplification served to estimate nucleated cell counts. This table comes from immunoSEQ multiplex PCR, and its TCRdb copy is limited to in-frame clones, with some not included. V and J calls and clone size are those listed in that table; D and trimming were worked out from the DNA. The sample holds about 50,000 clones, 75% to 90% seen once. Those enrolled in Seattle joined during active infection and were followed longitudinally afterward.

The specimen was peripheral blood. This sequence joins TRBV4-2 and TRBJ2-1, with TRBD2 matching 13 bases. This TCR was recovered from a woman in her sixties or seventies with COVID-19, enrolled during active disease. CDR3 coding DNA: TGTGCCAGCAGCTGGACTAGCGGGGGCTACTACAATGAGCAGTTCTTC. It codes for CASSWTSGGYYNEQFF.